The present TCR beta chain was sequenced within a study of blood T cell repertoires in COVID-19. Study-level information: The analysed material was cDNA or gDNA that came from T cells, B-cell-depleted T cells, or PBMCs.

Original processing notes: Nucleated cell counts were estimated from reference gene primer amplification. The method was immunoSEQ multiplex PCR; TCRdb's version includes in-frame clones alone and lacks a portion of them. V, J and clone size derive from that table, while D and trimming were established from the DNA sequence. The sample holds nearly 250,000 clones, 82% seen once. V lost 2 bases, J lost 6 bases, and 17 bases lay in between. This CDR3 region has 16 residues. Germline CDR1 and CDR2: MNHEY and SVGEGT. Sequencing input: peripheral blood. The chain couples TRBV6-2 or TRBV6-3 to TRBJ1-5; D may be TRBD1 (6 bases). The receptor was isolated from a woman at least 80 years old with acute or convalescent COVID-19. The CDR3 sequence is CASSYQPATGSQPQHF. CDR3 nucleotide sequence: TGTGCCAGCAGTTACCAGCCCGCCACAGGGAGTCAGCCCCAGCATTTT.